The subject of this entry is one T cell receptor (beta chain). Sorting of unstimulated PBMCs yielded separate CD3+CD4+ and CD3+CD8+ fractions. After removal of 5 bases from V and 6 bases from J, the junction contained 12 bases not matched to a gene. The germline CDR1 and CDR2 sequences are MGHRA and YSYEKL. The CDR3 loop spans 18 amino acids. The record originates from a study of T cell clones after liver transplantation. Assay: immunoSEQ multiplex PCR; the TCRdb copy retains only in-frame clones and omits some. The sample gives roughly 120,000 clones, 90% of which show up once; more than 0.8% is in the top ten.

The TCR comes from a human patient who received a liver transplant. A share of the T cells may be of graft donor origin. V and J are TRBV4-1 and TRBJ2-1; 14 bases agree with TRBD2. The sample consisted of CD4+ T cells from blood, taken 12 months after liver transplant. CDR3 coding DNA: TGCGCCAGCAGCGCAGAACCGGGACTAGCGGGAGTAGGCAATGAGCAGTTCTTC. This encodes CASSAEPGLAGVGNEQFF.